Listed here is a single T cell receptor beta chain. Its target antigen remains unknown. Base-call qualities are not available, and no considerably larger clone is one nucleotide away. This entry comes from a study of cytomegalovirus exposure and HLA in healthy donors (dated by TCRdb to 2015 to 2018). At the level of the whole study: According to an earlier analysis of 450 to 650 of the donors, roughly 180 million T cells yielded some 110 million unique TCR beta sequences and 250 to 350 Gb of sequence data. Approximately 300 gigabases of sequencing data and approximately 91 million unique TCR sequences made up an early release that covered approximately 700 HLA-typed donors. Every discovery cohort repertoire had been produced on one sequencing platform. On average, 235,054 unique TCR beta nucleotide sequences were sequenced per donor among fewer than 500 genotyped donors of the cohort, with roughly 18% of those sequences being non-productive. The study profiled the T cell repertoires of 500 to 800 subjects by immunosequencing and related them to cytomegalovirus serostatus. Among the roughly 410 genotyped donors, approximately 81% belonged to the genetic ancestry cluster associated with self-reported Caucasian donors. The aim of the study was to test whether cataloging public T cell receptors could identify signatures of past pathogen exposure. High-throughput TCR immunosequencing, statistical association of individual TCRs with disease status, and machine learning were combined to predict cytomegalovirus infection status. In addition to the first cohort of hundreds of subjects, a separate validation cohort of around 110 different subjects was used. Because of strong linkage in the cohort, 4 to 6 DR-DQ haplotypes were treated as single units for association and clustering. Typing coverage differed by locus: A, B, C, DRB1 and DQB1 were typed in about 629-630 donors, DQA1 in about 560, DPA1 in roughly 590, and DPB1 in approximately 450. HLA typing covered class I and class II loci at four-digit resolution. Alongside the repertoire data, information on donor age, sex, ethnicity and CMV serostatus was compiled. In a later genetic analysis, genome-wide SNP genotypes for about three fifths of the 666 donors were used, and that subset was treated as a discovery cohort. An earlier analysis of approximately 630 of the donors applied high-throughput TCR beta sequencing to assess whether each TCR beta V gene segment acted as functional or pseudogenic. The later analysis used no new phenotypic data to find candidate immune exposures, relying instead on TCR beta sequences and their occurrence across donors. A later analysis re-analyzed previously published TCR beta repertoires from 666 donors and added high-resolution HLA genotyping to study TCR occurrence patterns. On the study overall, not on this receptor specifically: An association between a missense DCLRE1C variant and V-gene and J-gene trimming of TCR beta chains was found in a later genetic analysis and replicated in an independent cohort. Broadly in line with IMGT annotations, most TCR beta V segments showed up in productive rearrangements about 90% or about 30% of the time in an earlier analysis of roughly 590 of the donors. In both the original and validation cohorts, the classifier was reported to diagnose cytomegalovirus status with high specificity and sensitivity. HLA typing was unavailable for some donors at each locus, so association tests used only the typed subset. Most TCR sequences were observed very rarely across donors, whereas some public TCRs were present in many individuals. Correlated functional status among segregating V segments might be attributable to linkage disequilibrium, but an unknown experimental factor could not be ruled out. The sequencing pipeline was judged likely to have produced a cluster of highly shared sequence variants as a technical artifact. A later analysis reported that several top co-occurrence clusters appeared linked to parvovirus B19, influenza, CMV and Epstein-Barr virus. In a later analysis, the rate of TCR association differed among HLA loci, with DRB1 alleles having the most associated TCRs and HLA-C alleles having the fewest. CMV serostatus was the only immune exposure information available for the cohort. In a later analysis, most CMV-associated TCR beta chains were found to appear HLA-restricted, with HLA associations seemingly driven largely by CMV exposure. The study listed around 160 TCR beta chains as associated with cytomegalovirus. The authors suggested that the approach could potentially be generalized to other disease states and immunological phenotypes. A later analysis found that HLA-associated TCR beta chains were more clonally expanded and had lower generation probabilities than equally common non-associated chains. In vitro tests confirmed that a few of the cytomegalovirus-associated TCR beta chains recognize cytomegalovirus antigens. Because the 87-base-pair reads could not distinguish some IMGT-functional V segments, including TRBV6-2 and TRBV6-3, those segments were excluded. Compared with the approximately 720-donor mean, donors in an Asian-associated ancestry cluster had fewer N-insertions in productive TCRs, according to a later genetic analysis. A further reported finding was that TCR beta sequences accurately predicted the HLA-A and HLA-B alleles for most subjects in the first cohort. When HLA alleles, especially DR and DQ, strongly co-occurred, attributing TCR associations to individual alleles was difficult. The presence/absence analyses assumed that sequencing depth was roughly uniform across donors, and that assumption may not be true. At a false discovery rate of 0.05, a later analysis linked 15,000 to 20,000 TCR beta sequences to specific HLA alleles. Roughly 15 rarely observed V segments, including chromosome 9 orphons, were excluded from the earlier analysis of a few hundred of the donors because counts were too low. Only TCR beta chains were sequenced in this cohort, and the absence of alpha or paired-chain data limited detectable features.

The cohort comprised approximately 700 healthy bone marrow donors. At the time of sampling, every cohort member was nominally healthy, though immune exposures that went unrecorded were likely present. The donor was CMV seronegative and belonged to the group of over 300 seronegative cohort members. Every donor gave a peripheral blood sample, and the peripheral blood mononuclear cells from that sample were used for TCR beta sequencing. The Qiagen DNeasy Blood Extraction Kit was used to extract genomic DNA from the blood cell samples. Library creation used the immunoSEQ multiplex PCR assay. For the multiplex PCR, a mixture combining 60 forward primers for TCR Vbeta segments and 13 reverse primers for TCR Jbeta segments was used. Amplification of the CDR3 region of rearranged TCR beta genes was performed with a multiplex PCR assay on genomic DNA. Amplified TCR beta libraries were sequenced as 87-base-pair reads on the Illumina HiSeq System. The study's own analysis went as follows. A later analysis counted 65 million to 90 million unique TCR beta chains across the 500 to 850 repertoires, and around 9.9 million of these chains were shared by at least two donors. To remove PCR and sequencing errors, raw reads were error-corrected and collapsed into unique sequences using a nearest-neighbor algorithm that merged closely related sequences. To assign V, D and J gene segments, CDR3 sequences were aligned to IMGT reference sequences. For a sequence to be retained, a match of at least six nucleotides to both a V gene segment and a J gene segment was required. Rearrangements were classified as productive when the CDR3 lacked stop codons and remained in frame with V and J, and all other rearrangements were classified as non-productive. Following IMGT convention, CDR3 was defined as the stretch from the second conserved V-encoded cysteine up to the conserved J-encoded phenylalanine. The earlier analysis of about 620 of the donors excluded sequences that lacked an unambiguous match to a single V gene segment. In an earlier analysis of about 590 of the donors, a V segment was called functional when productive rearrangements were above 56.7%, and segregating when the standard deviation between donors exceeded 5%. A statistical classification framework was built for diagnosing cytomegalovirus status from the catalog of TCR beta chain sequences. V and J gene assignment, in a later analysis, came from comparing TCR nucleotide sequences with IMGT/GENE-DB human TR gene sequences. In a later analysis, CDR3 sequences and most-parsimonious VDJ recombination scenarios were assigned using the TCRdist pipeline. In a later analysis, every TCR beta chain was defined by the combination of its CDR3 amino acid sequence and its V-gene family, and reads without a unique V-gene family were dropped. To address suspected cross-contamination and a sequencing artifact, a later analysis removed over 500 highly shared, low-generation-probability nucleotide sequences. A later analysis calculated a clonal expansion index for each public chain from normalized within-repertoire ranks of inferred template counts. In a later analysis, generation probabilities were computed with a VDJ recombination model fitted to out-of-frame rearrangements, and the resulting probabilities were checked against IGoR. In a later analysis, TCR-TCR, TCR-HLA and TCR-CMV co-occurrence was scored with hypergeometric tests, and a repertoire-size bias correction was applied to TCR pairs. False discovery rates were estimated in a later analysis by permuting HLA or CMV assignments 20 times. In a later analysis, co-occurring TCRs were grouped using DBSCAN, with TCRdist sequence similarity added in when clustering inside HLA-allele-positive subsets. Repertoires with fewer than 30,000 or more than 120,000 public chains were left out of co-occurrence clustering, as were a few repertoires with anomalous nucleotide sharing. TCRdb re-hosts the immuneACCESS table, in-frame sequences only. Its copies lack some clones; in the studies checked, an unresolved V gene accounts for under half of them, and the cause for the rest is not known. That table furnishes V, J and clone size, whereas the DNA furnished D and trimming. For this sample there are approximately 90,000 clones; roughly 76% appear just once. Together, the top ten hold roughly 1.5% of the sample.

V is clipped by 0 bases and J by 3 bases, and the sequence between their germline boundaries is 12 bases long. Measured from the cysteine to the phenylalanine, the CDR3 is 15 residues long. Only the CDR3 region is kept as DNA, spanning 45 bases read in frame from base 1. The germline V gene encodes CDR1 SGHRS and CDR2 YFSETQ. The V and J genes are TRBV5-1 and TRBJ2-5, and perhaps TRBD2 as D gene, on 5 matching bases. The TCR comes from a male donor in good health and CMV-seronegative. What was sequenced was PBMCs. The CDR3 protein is CASSLAGFGKETQYF. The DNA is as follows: TGCGCCAGCAGCTTGGCCGGATTCGGGAAAGAGACCCAGTACTTC. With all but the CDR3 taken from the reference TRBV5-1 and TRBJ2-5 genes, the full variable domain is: KAGVTQTPRYLIKTRGQQVTLSCSPISGHRSVSWYQQTPGQGLQFLFEYFSETQRNKGNFPGRFSGRQFSNSRSEMNVSTLELGDSALYLCASSLAGFGKETQYFGPGTRLLVL.